Listed here are 6 T cell receptor beta chains from one sample, sequenced in a study of T cell repertoires in cytomegalovirus infection (dated 2019 in TCRdb). The instrument was an Illumina HiSeq 1500. TCRdb reprocessing: public reads trimmed at Q25 with fastp, clones called with MiXCR, in-frame beta chains kept. When rows share a CDR3 protein, they turn into one entry using the most common DNA and genes. Present in this sample are 450,000 to 650,000 distinct CDR3 sequences, approximately 25% of which were seen just once. The ten largest clones add up to around 14% of the sample. The sample comprised PBMCs. The receptors were gathered from a human donor in good health (CMV status not recorded). Some clones in this sample may be carry-over from other donors' samples.

This rearrangement joins TRBV11-3 to TRBJ1-1, with a possible D match to TRBD1 (5 bases). CDR3 length equals 14 residues. Trimming removed 5 bases from V and 1 base from J, with 11 bases in between. The germline V gene has CDR1 SGHNT and CDR2 YENEEA. As DNA, the CDR3 is TGTGCCAGCAGCCTAGGGGCTTGGAACACTGAAGCTTTCTTT. Its translation is CASSLGAWNTEAFF.

There are a few counts of this clonotype. The chain recombines TRBV20-1 with TRBJ2-1; tentatively, D is TRBD2 (6 bases). CDR3 length: 15 residues. V shed 0 bases and J shed 5 bases, with 14 bases lying between them. Germline V gene sequence: CDR1 DFQATT, CDR2 SNEGSKA (reference sequence). CDR3 loop: CSARDGGNPNNEQFF. For the CDR3, the DNA is TGCAGTGCTAGAGACGGAGGGAACCCTAACAATGAGCAGTTCTTC.

This clonotype has ten or more counts. This chain connects TRBV7-2 to TRBJ2-5; tentative D call: TRBD1 (6 bases). Trimming removed 8 bases from V and 1 base from J, with 14 bases in between. Germline-derived CDR1 and CDR2 are SGHTA and FQGNSA. The CDR3 totals 14 residues. CDR3 nucleotides: TGTGCCAGCTCAATAGGGGGATCCCAAGAGACCCAGTACTTC. Protein sequence: CASSIGGSQETQYF.

This clonotype was observed a handful of times. The junction differs from germline at one of its ends, possibly a read error. The J gene is TRBJ2-1, the V gene TRBV5-5; D is possibly TRBD2 (5 bases). CDR1 and CDR2 from the germline V gene are SGHKS and YYEKEE (reference sequence). The CDR3 runs 15 residues. DNA of the CDR3: TGTGCCAGCAGCTTGGGGGAGCTCTCCTCCAATGAGCAGTTCTTC. This codes for CASSLGELSSNEQFF.

This clonotype was detected only a few times. The J gene is TRBJ2-3, the V gene TRBV5-4, with D maybe TRBD2 (5 bases). The CDR3 spans 15 residues. The ends were cut back, 3 bases at V and 2 bases at J, with 13 bases in the middle. Germline CDR1 and CDR2: SGHNT and YYREEE (reference sequence). This CDR3 reads CASSWRTVYTDTQYF. CDR3 coding DNA: TGTGCCAGCAGCTGGAGGACTGTTTACACAGATACGCAGTATTTT.

This clonotype was counted between two and nine times. The chain joins TRBV28 to TRBJ1-1; D uncertain. Trimming cost V 5 bases and J 0 bases, with 13 bases left between them. Germline V gives CDR1 MDHEN, CDR2 SYDVKM. The CDR3 is 15 residues long. The CDR3 reads CASSPQTGMNTEAFF. The CDR3 DNA sequence: TGTGCCAGCAGTCCCCAAACGGGTATGAACACTGAAGCTTTCTTT.